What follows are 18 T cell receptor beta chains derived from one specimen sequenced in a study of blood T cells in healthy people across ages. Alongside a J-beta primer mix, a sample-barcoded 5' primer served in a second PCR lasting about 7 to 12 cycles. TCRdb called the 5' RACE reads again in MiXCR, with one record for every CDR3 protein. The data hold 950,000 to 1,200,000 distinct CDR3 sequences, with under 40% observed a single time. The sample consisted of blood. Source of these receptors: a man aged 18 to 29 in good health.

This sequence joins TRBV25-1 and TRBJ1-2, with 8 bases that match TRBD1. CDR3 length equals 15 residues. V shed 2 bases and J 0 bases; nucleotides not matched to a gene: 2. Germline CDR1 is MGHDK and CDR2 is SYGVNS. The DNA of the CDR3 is TGTGCCAGCAGTGAAGGGACAGGCTCTAACTATGGCTACACCTTC. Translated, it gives CASSEGTGSNYGYTF.

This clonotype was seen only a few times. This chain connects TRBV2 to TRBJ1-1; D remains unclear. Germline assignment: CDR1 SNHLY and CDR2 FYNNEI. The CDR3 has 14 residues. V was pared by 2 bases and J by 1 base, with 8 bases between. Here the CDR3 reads CASSEFPSNTEAFF. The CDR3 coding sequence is TGTGCCAGCAGTGAATTTCCGTCGAACACTGAAGCTTTCTTT.

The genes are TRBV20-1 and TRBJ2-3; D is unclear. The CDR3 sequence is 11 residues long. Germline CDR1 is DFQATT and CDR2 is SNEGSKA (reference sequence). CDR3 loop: CAQGAKDTQYF. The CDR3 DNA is TGCGCCCAAGGAGCAAAAGATACGCAGTATTTT.

The CDR3 protein is CASSTGMWNEQYF. In DNA, the CDR3 is TGTGCCAGCAGCACCGGCATGTGGAACGAGCAGTACTTC. This chain uses TRBV3-1 with TRBJ2-7; D is unclear. Trimming stripped 5 bases from V and 5 bases from J, with 13 bases between. The germline gives CDR1 LGHDT, CDR2 YNNKEL (reference sequence). CDR3 length: 13 residues.

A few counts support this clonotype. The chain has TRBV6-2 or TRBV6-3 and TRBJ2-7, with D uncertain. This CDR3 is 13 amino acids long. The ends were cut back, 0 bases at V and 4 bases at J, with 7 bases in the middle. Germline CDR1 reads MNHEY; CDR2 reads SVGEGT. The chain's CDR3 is CASSYSQFYEQYF. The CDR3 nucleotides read TGTGCCAGCAGTTACTCGCAGTTTTACGAGCAGTACTTC.

CDR3 coding DNA: TGTGCCAGCAGCAGGGGTTTTGGACAGGGATTGATTCAGCCCCAGCATTTT. This gives the protein CASSRGFGQGLIQPQHF. V is TRBV7-8 and J is TRBJ1-5; 8 bases are a match to TRBD1. In germline, CDR1 is SGHVS, CDR2 FQNEAQ. The CDR3 contains 17 residues. J was trimmed by 6 bases and V by 5 bases; bases with no gene match: 15. Filled out from reference TRBV7-8 and TRBJ1-5, the complete variable domain reads GAGVSQSPRYKVAKRGQDVALRCDPISGHVSLFWYQQALGQGPEFLTYFQNEAQLDKSGLPSDRFFAERPEGSVSTLKIQRTQQEDSAVYLCASSRGFGQGLIQPQHFGDGTRLSIL.

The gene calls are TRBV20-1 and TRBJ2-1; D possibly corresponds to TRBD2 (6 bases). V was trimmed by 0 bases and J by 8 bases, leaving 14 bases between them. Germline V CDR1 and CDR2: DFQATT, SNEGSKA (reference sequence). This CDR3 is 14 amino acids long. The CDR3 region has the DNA TGCAGTGCTAGAGATACTAGAGGCGGGGATGAGCAGTTCTTC. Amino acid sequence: CSARDTRGGDEQFF.

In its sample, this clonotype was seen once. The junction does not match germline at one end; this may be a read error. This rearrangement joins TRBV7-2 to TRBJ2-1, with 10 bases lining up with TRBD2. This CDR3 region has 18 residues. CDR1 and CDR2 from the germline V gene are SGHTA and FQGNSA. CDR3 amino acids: CVSSSSGLARSSYNEQFF. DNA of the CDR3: TGCGTCAGCAGCTCCTCGGGACTAGCGAGGAGCTCCTACAATGAGCAGTTCTTC.

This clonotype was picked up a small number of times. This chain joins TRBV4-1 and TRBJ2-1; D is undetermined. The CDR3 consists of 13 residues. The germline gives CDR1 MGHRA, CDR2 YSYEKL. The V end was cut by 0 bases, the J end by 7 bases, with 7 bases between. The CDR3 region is CASSQDYVNEQFF. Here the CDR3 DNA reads TGCGCCAGCAGCCAAGATTATGTGAATGAGCAGTTCTTC.

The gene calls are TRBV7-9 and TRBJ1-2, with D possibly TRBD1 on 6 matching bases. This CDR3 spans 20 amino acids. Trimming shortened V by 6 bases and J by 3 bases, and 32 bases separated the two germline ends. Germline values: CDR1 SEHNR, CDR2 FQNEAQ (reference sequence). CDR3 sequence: CASSSWGGTSPPSSHYGYTF. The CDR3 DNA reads TGTGCCAGCAGTTCATGGGGGGGGACATCTCCACCCTCCTCACACTATGGCTACACCTTC.

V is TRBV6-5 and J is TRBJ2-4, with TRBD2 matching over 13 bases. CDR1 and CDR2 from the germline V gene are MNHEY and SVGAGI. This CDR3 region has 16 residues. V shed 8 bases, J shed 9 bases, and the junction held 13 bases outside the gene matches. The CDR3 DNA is TGTGCCAGCCTAGAACTAGCGGGGGGGTCAAGGGGCATTCAGTACTTC. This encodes CASLELAGGSRGIQYF.

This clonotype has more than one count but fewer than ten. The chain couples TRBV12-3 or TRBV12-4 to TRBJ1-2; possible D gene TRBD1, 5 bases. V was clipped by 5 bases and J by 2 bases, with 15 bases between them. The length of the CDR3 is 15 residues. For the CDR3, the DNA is TGTGCCAGCAGTCGCTCGGGACTGAACAACTATGGCTACACCTTC. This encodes CASSRSGLNNYGYTF.

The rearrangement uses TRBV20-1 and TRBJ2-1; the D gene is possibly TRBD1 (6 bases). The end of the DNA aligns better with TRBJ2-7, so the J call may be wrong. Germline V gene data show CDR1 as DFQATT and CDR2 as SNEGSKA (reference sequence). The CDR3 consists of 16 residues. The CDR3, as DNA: TGCAGTGCCCAAAGGGGAGTTGGGGGCCCCTACAATGAGCAGTACTTC. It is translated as CSAQRGVGGPYNEQYF.

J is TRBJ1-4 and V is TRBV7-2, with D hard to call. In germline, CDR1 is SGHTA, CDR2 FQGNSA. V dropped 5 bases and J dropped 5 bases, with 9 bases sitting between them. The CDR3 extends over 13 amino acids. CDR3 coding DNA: TGTGCCAGCAGCGTTACCAGGAATGAAAAACTGTTTTTT. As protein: CASSVTRNEKLFF.

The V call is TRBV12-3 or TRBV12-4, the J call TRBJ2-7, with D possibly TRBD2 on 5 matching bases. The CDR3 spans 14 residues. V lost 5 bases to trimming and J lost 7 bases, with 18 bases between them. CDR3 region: CASSVVLYRGEQYF. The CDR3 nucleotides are TGTGCCAGCAGTGTGGTCCTATACAGAGGGGAGCAGTACTTC.

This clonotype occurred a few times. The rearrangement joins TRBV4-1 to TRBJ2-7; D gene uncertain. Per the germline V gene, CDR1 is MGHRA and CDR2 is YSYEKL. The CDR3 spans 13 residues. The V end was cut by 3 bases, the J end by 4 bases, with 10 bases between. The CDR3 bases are TGCGCCAGCAGCCAGGGGTCCCGATACGAGCAGTACTTC. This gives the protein CASSQGSRYEQYF.

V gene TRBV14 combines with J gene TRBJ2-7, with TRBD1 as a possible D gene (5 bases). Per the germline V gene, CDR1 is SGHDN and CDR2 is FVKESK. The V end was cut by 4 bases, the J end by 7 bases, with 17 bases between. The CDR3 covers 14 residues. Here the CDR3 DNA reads TGTGCCAGCAGCCCCGCAGGGTTTTACAATGAGCAGTACTTC. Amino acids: CASSPAGFYNEQYF.

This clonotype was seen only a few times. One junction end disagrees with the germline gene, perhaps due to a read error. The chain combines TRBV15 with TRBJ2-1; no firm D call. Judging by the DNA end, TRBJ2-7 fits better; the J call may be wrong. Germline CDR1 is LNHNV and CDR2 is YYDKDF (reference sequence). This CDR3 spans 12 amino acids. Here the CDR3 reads CATRSSYNEQYF. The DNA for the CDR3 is TGTGCCACCCGCAGCTCCTACAATGAGCAGTACTTC.